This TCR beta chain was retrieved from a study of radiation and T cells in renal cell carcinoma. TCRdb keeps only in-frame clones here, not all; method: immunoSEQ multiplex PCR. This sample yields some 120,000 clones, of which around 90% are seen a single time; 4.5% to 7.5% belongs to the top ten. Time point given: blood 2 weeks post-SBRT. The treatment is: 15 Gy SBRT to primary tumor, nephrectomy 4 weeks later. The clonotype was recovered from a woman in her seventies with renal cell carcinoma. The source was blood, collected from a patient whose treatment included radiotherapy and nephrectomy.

CDR3: CASSQSSGGPGTGELFF. For the CDR3, the DNA is TGTGCCAGCAGCCAATCTAGCGGGGGGCCGGGCACCGGGGAGCTGTTTTTT. This sequence joins TRBV4-2 and TRBJ2-2; 11 nucleotides agree with TRBD2. Germline loops: CDR1 LGHNA, CDR2 YNFKEQ. V lost 2 bases to trimming and J lost 4 bases; unmatched junction nucleotides: 6. This CDR3 has 17 residues.